A selection of T cell receptor beta chains follows, all from one sample in a study of cytomegalovirus exposure and HLA in healthy donors. Assay: immunoSEQ multiplex PCR; the TCRdb copy retains only in-frame clones and omits some. The sample has roughly 200,000 clones; around 85% are singletons. The sample was PBMCs. These receptors all come from a man in his fifties or sixties in good health and CMV-seronegative. Each CDR3 is given with its conserved first and last residue. Each record gives: J gene, V gene, clone size, D gene, CDR3 DNA, CDR3 protein. D genes are given only for firm matches. The listing skips clone size in some rows; elsewhere it reads once, few, many or a size class.

TRBJ2-7 | TRBV6-1 | NA | TRBD1 | TGTGCCAGCAGTGCCCGGGACAGCCTCTCCTACGAGCAGTACTTC | CASSARDSLSYEQYF
TRBJ1-2 | TRBV27 | NA | NA | TGTGCCAGCAGTTTGACAGGTTACGATTATGGCTACACCTTC | CASSLTGYDYGYTF
TRBJ2-7 | TRBV2 | NA | NA | TGTGCCAGCAGTGAGTGGCAGGGGTACTACGAGCAGTACTTC | CASSEWQGYYEQYF
TRBJ2-7 | TRBV5-1 | NA | TRBD1 | TGCGCCAGCAAATCCGGCACAGGGGCCTACGAGCAGTACTTC | CASKSGTGAYEQYF
TRBJ2-5 | TRBV7-9 | NA | NA | TGTGCCAGCAGCCTTGGACACCCCCAAGAGACCCAGTACTTC | CASSLGHPQETQYF
TRBJ2-2 | TRBV10-3 | NA | TRBD1 | TGTGCCATCAGTGAGGCCAGGGACAGCCCGACCGGGGAGCTGTTTTTT | CAISEARDSPTGELFF
TRBJ2-6 | TRBV21-1 | few | NA | TGTGCCAGCAGCAAACATAGACACTCTACGAATGGGGCCAACGTCCTGACTTTC | CASSKHRHSTNGANVLTF
TRBJ2-5 | TRBV10-3 | few | TRBD1 | TGTGCCATCAGTGAATCGGGACAGGGGGTGGAGACCCAGTACTTC | CAISESGQGVETQYF
TRBJ2-1 | TRBV11-2 | few | TRBD2 | TGTGCCAGCAGCTTAGTGTACGGGAGGGCCAATGAGCAGTTCTTC | CASSLVYGRANEQFF
TRBJ1-1 | TRBV28 | NA | NA | TGTGCCAGCACCGATTATGCGGCCACGAACACTGAAGCTTTCTTT | CASTDYAATNTEAFF
TRBJ2-1 | TRBV19 | few | TRBD1 | TGTGCCAGTCACCTCGACAGGGGGGGTCCCAATGAGCAGTTCTTC | CASHLDRGGPNEQFF
TRBJ2-7 | TRBV5-6 | NA | TRBD1 | TGTGCCAGCAGCCGCGGGACAGGGTGGATCGAGCAGTACTTC | CASSRGTGWIEQYF
TRBJ2-7 | TRBV5-3 | NA | NA | TGTGCCAGAAGCCACCAGACGGGAGAGCCCAGGGTAGAGGACGAGCAGTACTTC | CARSHQTGEPRVEDEQYF
TRBJ2-3 | TRBV5-4 | NA | TRBD2 | TGTGCCAGCAGATCGAGCGGGAGAACAGATACGCAGTATTTT | CASRSSGRTDTQYF
TRBJ2-7 | TRBV25-1 | few | TRBD2 | TGTGCCAGCAGTGAAGGGCGGGGGACTCTCGGGGTAAAGCAGTACTTC | CASSEGRGTLGVKQYF
TRBJ1-5 | TRBV5-1 | NA | NA | TGCGCCAGCAGCTTCACAGGGAATCAGCCCCAGCATTTT | CASSFTGNQPQHF
TRBJ2-5 | TRBV10-3 | once | TRBD1 | TGTGCCATCAACGCGGGACAGGAGGGGTCGGAGACCCAGTACTTC | CAINAGQEGSETQYF
TRBJ1-5 | TRBV5-1 | NA | NA | TGCGCCAGCAGCTTGGACATAAATCAGCCCCAGCATTTT | CASSLDINQPQHF
TRBJ2-2 | TRBV5-8 | NA | TRBD2 | TGTGCCAGCAGCTTGCTCTCGCGGGGGTCGAGGACCGGGGAGCTGTTTTTT | CASSLLSRGSRTGELFF
TRBJ2-1 | TRBV7-9 | NA | TRBD2 | TGTGCCAGCAGCCCCATGGGAGCGGGAGGGCCCTCCTACAATGAGCAGTTCTTC | CASSPMGAGGPSYNEQFF
TRBJ2-7 | TRBV18 | NA | TRBD1 | TGTGCCAGCTCACTTTCCCCAGGGGGCCCCCTCTACGAGCAGTACTTC | CASSLSPGGPLYEQYF
TRBJ2-1 | TRBV6-1 | few | NA | TGTGCCAGCAGTGAAAAGACAGAGCAGTTCTTC | CASSEKTEQFF
TRBJ1-4 | TRBV6-1 | NA | TRBD1 | TGTGCCAGCAGTGGACAGGGATTTCGCGAAAAACTGTTTTTT | CASSGQGFREKLFF
TRBJ2-7 | TRBV27 | NA | TRBD2 | TGTGCCAGCAGTTTATCTGCGGGAGAGTTCTCCTACGAGCAGTACTTC | CASSLSAGEFSYEQYF
TRBJ2-2 | TRBV5-1 | few | TRBD2 | TGCGCCAGCAGCTTGTCCTTAGCGGGAAGGACCGGGGAGCTGTTTTTT | CASSLSLAGRTGELFF
TRBJ2-1 | TRBV7-6 | few | TRBD2 | TGTGCCAGCAGCCCTCTAGCGGGAGGTTGGGTTGAGCAGTTCTTC | CASSPLAGGWVEQFF
TRBJ2-1 | TRBV30 | NA | TRBD2 | TGTGCCTGGAGTACCGCGGGACTAGCGATCAATGAGCAGTTCTTC | CAWSTAGLAINEQFF
TRBJ2-6 | TRBV9 | NA | NA | TGTGCCAGCAGCCCAGGGAATGATGTACTTGGGGCCAACGTCCTGACTTTC | CASSPGNDVLGANVLTF
TRBJ2-7 | TRBV7-9 | NA | NA | TGTGCCAGCAGCTTGGGGACTCGGGGACAGAACTACGAGCAGTACTTC | CASSLGTRGQNYEQYF
TRBJ1-1 | TRBV7-2 | NA | NA | TGTGCCAGCTTCCTCTGGGGGGTCACTGAAGCTTTCTTT | CASFLWGVTEAFF
TRBJ1-2 | TRBV2 | NA | TRBD1 | TGTGCCAGCAGAAAGGACAGGGGGCTAAACTATGGCTACACCTTC | CASRKDRGLNYGYTF
TRBJ1-2 | TRBV28 | NA | NA | TGTGCCAGCAGTACGACCAACCGGGATGGCTACACCTTC | CASSTTNRDGYTF
TRBJ2-2 | TRBV5-4 | NA | NA | TGTGCCAGCAGCTTGAGCAGGGGCGGCACCGGGGAGCTGTTTTTT | CASSLSRGGTGELFF
TRBJ2-1 | TRBV7-9 | once | TRBD2 | TGTGCCAGCTCCTTACCGTCACTAGCGGGAGCCTACAATGAGCAGTTCTTC | CASSLPSLAGAYNEQFF
TRBJ2-1 | TRBV29-1 | NA | TRBD2 | TGCAGCGTCCCCATGGGTCTAGCGGGAGTCTCCAATGAGCAGTTCTTC | CSVPMGLAGVSNEQFF
TRBJ1-1 | TRBV4-1 | NA | NA | TGCGCCAGCAGCCAAGAACCCGTCCCACGGGGCACTGAAGCTTTCTTT | CASSQEPVPRGTEAFF
TRBJ1-5 | TRBV27 | NA | TRBD1 | TGTGCCAGCAGTCCGCGGACAGGGGTCCGTCAGCCCCAGCATTTT | CASSPRTGVRQPQHF
TRBJ2-7 | TRBV10-2 | NA | TRBD1 | TGCGCCAGCATGCCCTCAGGGGGCCGGTACGAGCAGTACTTC | CASMPSGGRYEQYF
TRBJ2-1 | TRBV11-2 | NA | TRBD2 | TGTGCCAGCAGCTTAGATCTAGCGGGAGTCTACAATGAGCAGTTCTTC | CASSLDLAGVYNEQFF
TRBJ2-7 | TRBV5-5 | NA | NA | TGTGCCAGCACCTTAGTGGGGCGGGGAATTTCCTACGAGCAGTACTTC | CASTLVGRGISYEQYF